This record covers a single T cell receptor beta chain. This entry is derived from a study of blood T cell repertoires in COVID-19. About the research overall: COVID-19 samples, acute and convalescent, were from the United States, Italy and Spain.

This CDR3 has 13 residues. V was cut by 4 bases and J by 11 bases, with 13 bases left in between. Germline lookup yields CDR1 SGDLS and CDR2 YYNGEE. Some clones are missing from TCRdb's copy, which holds only in-frame ones; the method was immunoSEQ multiplex PCR. Counted here are a few hundred thousand clones, approximately 89% occurring once; the ten biggest clones make up around an eighth. The clonotype was recovered from a woman aged 60-75 years with acute or convalescent COVID-19. The sequencing sample was made of peripheral blood. The rearrangement uses TRBV9 and TRBJ1-6, with no clear D. The CDR3 loop is CASSRGGMPPLHF. The CDR3, as DNA: TGTGCCAGCAGCAGAGGCGGCATGCCACCCCTCCACTTT.